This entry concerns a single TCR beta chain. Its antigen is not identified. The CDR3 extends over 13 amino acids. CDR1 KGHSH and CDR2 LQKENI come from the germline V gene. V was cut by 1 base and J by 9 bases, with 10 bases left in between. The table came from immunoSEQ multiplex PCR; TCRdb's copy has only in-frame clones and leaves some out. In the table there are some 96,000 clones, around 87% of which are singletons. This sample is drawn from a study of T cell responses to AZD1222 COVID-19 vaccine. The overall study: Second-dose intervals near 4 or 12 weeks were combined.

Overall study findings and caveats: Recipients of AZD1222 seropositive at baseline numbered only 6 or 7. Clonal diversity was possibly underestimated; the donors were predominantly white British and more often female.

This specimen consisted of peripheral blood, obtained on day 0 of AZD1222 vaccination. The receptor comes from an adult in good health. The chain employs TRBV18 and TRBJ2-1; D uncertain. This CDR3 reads CASSPQGPGEQFF. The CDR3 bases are TGTGCCAGCTCACCACAGGGTCCTGGTGAGCAGTTCTTC.